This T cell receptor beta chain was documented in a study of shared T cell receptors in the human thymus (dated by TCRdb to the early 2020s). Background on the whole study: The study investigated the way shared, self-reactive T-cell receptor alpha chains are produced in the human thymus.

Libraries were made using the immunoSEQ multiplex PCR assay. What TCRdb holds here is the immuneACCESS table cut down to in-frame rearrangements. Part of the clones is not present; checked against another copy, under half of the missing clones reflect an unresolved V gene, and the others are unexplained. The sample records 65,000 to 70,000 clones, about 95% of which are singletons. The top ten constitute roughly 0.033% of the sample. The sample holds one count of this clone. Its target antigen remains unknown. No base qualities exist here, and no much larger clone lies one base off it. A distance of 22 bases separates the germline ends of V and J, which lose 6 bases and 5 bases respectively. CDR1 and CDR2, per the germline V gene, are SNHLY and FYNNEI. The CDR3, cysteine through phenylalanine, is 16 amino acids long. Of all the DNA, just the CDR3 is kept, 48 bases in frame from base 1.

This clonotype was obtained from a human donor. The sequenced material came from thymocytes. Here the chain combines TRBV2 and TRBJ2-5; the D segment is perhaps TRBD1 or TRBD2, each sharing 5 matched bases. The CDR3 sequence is CASRRGLRPVEETQYF. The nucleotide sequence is TGTGCCAGCAGGAGGGGCCTCAGGCCGGTGGAGGAGACCCAGTACTTC. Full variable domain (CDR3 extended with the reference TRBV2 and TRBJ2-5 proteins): EPEVTQTPSHQVTQMGQEVILRCVPISNHLYFYWYRQILGQKVEFLVSFYNNEISEKSEIFDDQFSVERPDGSNFTLKIRSTKLEDSAMYFCASRRGLRPVEETQYFGPGTRLLVL.